Detailed here is one TCR beta chain. Its antigen has not been determined. Base qualities are not provided; no much larger clone lies one nucleotide away. The method was 5' RACE. The sequencing machine was an Illumina HiSeq 2000. Template switching added a universal primer binding site, and the final cDNA carried a unique molecular identifier that allowed TCR cDNA molecules to be counted accurately. Specific primers in the conserved constant-segment region were used to synthesize first-strand cDNA for TCR alpha and beta chains. To control for contamination, every cDNA library was double barcoded, receiving both a SMART-Mk sample barcode and Illumina barcodes. TruSeq adapter sequences along with Illumina sample barcodes were introduced in two successive PCR steps. TCR alpha and beta cDNA libraries were sequenced on the Illumina HiSeq platform with custom primers. Under the source paper's analysis protocol: Raw reads were processed with MiGEC to extract unique molecular identifiers, and MiXCR was used to determine CDR3 positions. For each individual, recombination models were inferred using an EM algorithm with the repgenHMM and IGoR tools. The tcR package in R was used for shared clonotype analysis, with sharing normalized by the product of cloneset sizes. Out-of-frame nonproductive sequences were analyzed to study raw recombination free of thymic and clonal selection effects. The public reads were reprocessed in TCRdb via fastp at Q25 and MiXCR, keeping in-frame beta chains. Each CDR3 protein appears once, grouped with its most common genes and DNA. TCRdb's processing, not the authors', yielded these V and J calls. The sample data list 350,000 to 450,000 distinct CDR3 sequences, and under 20% of these were observed just once. Of the sample, around 12% is held by the ten largest clones.

These data originate in a study of identical twins (dated by TCRdb to 2016 to 2017). Regarding the complete study: To test whether fetal clonotypes persist, this study deep-sequenced TCR alpha and beta repertoires from monozygotic twins, from unrelated adults of various ages, and from cord blood. Replicate twin experiments were performed at different times using different library preparation protocols to rule out contamination. The study at large found these results: In monozygotic twins, recombination models systematically underestimated out-of-frame TCR alpha sharing, but the models matched the sharing seen between unrelated individuals. Fewer insertions were carried by abundant cord blood beta clonotypes; a weaker similar trend was observed in young adult naive repertoires, while no such trend was observed in memory repertoires. Because the same donors could not be followed over many years, the conclusions relied on cross-sectional statistical analysis. Invariant T cells such as MAIT and iNKT could partly confound zero-insertion analyses, although diverse VJ usage argued against such confounding for most clonotypes. The excess sharing between twins in beta out-of-frame sequences was weaker because fewer shared sequences reduced the signal-to-noise ratio. Compared with coincidental sharing between unrelated individuals, out-of-frame TCR alpha sequences shared between twins showed an excess of sequences with low generation probability.

Every donor in the study was a healthy Caucasian. Three unrelated non-twin adults were also sequenced: a male aged 18 to 30, a male aged 50 to 60 and a female aged 50 to 60. Miltenyi CD45RO+ enrichment and human naive T-cell isolation kits were used to isolate memory (CD45RO+) and naive T cells from PBMC. The clonotype comes from a man between 45 and 60 years old in good health. The material sequenced was naive T cells sorted from blood. The cell subset or site label corresponds to: cells isolated with a human naive T-cell isolation kit.

The CDR3 here reads CASSSRQGNTIYF. The DNA sequence is given as TGTGCCAGCAGCTCGCGACAGGGAAACACCATATATTTT. The chain is assembled from TRBV11-2 and TRBJ1-3; TRBD1 is a possible D gene, resting on 5 matching bases. At the junction V is shortened by 4 bases and J by 4 bases, with 8 bases in between. Measured from the cysteine to the phenylalanine, the CDR3 is 13 residues long. Only CDR3 DNA remains: 39 bases, in frame from the first base. The germline V gene gives CDR1 as SGHAT and CDR2 as FQNNGV. Beyond the CDR3, the reference TRBV11-2 and TRBJ1-3 genes provide the residues; the full variable domain reads: EAGVAQSPRYKIIEKRQSVAFWCNPISGHATLYWYQQILGQGPKLLIQFQNNGVVDDSQLPKDRFSAERLKGVDSTLKIQPAKLEDSAVYLCASSSRQGNTIYFGEGSWLTVV.